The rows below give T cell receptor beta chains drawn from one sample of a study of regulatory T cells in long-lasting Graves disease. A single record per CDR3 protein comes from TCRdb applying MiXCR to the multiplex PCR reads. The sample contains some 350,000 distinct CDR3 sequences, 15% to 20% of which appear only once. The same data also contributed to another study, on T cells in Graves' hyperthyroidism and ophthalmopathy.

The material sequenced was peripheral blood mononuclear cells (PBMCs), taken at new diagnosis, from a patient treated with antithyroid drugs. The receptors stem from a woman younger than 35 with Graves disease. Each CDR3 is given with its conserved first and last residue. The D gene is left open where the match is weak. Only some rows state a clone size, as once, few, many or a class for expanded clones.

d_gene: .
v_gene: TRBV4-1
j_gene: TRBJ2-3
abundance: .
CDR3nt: TGCGCCAGCAGCCAAGGTCTGCTGACAAATACGCAGTATTTT
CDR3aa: CASSQGLLTNTQYF

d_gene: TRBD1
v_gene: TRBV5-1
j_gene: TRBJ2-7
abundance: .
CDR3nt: TGCGCCAGCAGCCTGGGCGGGACAGGGGGACTCGGTACCGCCTACGAGCAGTACTTC
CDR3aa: CASSLGGTGGLGTAYEQYF

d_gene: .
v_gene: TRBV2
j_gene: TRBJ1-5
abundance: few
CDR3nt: TGTGCCAGCAGTGAGTCGGGGGTTTGGCACCAGCCCCAGCATTTT
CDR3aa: CASSESGVWHQPQHF

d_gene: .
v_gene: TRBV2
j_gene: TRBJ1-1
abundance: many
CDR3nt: TGTGCCAGCAGTGGCTTTAGGGCTTTCTTT
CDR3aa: CASSGFRAFF

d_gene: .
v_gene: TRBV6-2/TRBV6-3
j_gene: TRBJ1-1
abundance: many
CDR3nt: TGTGCCAGCAGTTACCCGGAAGCTTTCTTT
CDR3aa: CASSYPEAFF

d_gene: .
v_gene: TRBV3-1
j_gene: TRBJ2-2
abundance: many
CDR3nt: TGTGCCAGCAGCCAAGCTCTGAGTAGCTCTGCCGGGGAGCTGTTTTTT
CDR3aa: CASSQALSSSAGELFF

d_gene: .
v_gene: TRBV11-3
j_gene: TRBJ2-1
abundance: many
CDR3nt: TGTGCCAGCAGCTCCTCAACGGAACCAGGGGAGCAGTTCTTC
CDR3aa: CASSSSTEPGEQFF

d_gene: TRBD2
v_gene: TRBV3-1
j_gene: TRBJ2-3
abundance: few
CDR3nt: TGTGCCAGCAGCGGGACTAGCAGGGCCACAGATACGCGGTATTTT
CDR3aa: CASSGTSRATDTRYF

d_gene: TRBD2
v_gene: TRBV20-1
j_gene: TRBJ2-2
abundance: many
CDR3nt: TGCAGTACCCCCCTACCTAGCGGGGGTTACACCGGGGAGCTGTTTTTT
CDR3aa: CSTPLPSGGYTGELFF

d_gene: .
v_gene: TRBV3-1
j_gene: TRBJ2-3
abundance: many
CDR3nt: TGTGCCAGCAGCCTAAGATCGGGGTCCACAGATACGCAGTATTTT
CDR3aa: CASSLRSGSTDTQYF

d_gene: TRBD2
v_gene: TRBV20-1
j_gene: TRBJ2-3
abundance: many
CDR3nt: TGCAGTGCTAGGGCGGGACTAGCGGGAGCCGCGGGTACAGATACGCAGTATTTT
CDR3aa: CSARAGLAGAAGTDTQYF

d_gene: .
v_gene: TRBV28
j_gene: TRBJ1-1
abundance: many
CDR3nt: TGTGCCAGCAGTTCCAAGAACACTGAAGCTTTCTTT
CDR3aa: CASSSKNTEAFF

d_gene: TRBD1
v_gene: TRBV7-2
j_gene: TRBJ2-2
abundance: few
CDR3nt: TGTGCCAGCAGCCTTAGTGGGACAGGGGCCACCGGGGAGCTGTTTTTT
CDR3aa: CASSLSGTGATGELFF

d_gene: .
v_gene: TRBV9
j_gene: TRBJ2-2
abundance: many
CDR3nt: TGTGCCAGCAGCGTAGTGGAGGGGTACACCGGGGAGCTGTTTTTT
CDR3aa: CASSVVEGYTGELFF

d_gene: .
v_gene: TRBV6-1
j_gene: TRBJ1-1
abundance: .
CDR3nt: TGTGCCAGCATTAGGGGGGTATCTGGCACTGAAGCTTTCTTT
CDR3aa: CASIRGVSGTEAFF

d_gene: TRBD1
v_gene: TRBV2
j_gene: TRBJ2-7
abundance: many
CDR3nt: TGTGCCAGCAGACCTAGACAGGGGGGTTCCCACGAGCAGTACTTC
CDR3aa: CASRPRQGGSHEQYF

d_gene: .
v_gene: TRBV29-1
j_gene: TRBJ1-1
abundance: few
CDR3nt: TGCAGCGCTTATGGGGGGAGTGAGACTGAAGCTTTCTTT
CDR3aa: CSAYGGSETEAFF

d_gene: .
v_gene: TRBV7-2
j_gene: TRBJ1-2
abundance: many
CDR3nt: TGTGCCAGCAGAAAAGGCTCGGGGGAAGGCTATGGCTACACCTTC
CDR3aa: CASRKGSGEGYGYTF

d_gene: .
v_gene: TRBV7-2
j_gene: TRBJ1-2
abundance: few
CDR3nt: TGTGCCAGCAGCCCCGACGGTTTCGGGGATGGCTACACCTTC
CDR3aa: CASSPDGFGDGYTF

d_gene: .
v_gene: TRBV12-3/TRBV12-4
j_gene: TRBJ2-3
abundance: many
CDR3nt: TGTGCCAGCAGTCTCCGGGGGGCCTCGGTACTTTTT
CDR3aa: CASSLRGASVLF

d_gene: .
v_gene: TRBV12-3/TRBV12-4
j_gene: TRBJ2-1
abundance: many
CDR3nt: TGTGCCAGCAGTTTCGGGCGCAGGGGGGTTGTCAATGAGCAGTTCTTC
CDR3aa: CASSFGRRGVVNEQFF

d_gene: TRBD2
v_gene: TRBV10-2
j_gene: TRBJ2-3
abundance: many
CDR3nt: TGCGCCAGCAGTGCCAGCGGGGGTGGAGATACGCAGTATTTT
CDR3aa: CASSASGGGDTQYF

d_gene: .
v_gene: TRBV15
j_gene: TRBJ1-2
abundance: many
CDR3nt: TGTGCCACCAGCAGAGTGGGGCAGACCGATGGCTACACCTTC
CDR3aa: CATSRVGQTDGYTF

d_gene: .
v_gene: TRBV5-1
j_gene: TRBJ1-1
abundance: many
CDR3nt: TGCGCCAGCAGCTTGAGGCAGGTGAACGCTGAAGCTTTCTTT
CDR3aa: CASSLRQVNAEAFF

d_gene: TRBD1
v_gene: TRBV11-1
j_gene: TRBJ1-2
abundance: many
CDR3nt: TGTGCCAGCAGCCTTGGGACAGGATGGGATAACTATGGCTACACCTTC
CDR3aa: CASSLGTGWDNYGYTF

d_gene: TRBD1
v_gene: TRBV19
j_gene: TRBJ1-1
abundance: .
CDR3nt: TGTGCCAGTAATGACAGGGGAGGAAACACTGAAGCTTTCTTT
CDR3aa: CASNDRGGNTEAFF

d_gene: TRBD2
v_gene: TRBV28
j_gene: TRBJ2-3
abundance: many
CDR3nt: TGTGCCAGCAGTTCCCCCGGACTAGCGGACACAGATACGCAGTATTTT
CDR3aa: CASSSPGLADTDTQYF

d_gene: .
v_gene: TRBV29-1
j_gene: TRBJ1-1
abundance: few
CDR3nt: TGCAGCGTTGCAGGACAGCAGGACACTGAAGCTTTCTTT
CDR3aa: CSVAGQQDTEAFF

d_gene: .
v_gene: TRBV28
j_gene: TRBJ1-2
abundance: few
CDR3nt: TGTGCCAGCAGTTTGCCTATGGTTAACTATGGCTACACCTTC
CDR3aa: CASSLPMVNYGYTF

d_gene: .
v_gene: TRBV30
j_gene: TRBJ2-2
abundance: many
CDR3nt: TGTGCCTGGAGTATGAGTAACACCGGGGAGCTGTTTTTT
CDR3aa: CAWSMSNTGELFF

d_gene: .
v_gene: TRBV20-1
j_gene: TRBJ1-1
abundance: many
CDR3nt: TGCAGTGCTAGGAGGCAGGGGACCTCGAACACTGAAGCTTTCTTT
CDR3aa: CSARRQGTSNTEAFF

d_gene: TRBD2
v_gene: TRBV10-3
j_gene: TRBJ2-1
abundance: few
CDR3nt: TGTGCCATCAGTGCTTCAACGGGACTAGCGGGAGTCAATGAGCAGTTCTTC
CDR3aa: CAISASTGLAGVNEQFF

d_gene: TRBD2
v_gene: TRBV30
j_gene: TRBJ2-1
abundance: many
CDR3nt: TGTGCCTGGAGTGGGCCTAGCGGGAGACGATTTTACAATGAGCAGTTCTTC
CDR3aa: CAWSGPSGRRFYNEQFF

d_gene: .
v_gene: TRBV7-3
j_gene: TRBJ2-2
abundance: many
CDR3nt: TGTGCCAGCAGCCCTACAGGGCCCTTTAGCACCGGGGAGCTGTTTTTT
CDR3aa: CASSPTGPFSTGELFF

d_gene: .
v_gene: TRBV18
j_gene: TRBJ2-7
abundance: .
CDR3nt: TGTGCCAGCTCCGTTTTGGCGGGCGAGCAGTACTTC
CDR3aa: CASSVLAGEQYF

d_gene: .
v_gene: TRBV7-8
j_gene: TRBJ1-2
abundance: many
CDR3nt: TGTGCCAGCAGCCTAAGAGTCGGTTATGGCTACACCTTC
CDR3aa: CASSLRVGYGYTF

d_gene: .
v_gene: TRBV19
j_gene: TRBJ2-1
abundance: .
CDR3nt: TGTGCCAGTAGTATAGATGGCTCATCCCACAATGAGCAGTTCTTC
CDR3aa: CASSIDGSSHNEQFF

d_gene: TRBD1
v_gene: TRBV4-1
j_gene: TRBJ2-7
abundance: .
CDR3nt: TGCGCCAGCAGCCAACAGGAGACAGGGGGCCCGAATCCCTACGAGCAGTACTTC
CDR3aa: CASSQQETGGPNPYEQYF

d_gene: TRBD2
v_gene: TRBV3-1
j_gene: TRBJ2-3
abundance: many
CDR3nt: TGTGCCAGCAGCCTTCGGGGGGGCCCTCGTGAAGATACGCAGTATTTT
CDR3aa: CASSLRGGPREDTQYF

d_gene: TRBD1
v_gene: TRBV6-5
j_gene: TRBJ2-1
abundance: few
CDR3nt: TGTGCCAGCAGTTATGCGGCACAGGGGATCAATGAGCAGTTCTTC
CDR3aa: CASSYAAQGINEQFF